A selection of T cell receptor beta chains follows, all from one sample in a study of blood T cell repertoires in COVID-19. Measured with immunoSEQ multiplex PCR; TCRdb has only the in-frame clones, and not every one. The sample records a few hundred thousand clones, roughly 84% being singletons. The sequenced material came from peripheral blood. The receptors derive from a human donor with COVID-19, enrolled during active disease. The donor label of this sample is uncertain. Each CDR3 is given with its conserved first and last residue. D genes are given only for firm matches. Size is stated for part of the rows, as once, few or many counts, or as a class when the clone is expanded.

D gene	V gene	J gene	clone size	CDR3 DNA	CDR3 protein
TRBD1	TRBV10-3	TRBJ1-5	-	TGTGCCATCAGGGTGGGGACAGAGGGCAATCAGCCCCAGCATTTT	CAIRVGTEGNQPQHF
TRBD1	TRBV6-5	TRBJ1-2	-	TGTGCCAGCATCAAGGGGACAGGGTACGGCTACACCTTC	CASIKGTGYGYTF
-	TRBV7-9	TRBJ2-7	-	TGTGCCAGCAGCTTAGCGAGGGTCCGAGACTACGAGCAGTACTTC	CASSLARVRDYEQYF
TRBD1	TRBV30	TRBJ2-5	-	TGTGCCTGGAGTAGACAGGGGTCCGAGACCCAGTACTTC	CAWSRQGSETQYF
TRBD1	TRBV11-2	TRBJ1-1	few	TGTGCCAGCAGCTTAAGGGACAGGGAATTGGACACTGAAGCTTTCTTT	CASSLRDRELDTEAFF
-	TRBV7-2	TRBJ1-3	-	TGTGCCAGCAGCCTCACCACAGGGACTGGAAACACCATATATTTT	CASSLTTGTGNTIYF
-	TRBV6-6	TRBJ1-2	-	TGTGCCAGCAGTCCCATCGCAGGGGCCCTCTATGGCTACACCTTC	CASSPIAGALYGYTF
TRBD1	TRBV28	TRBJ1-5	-	TGTGCCAGCAAAGGAGGGGACAGGGCCCCAATATCGCGGCATCAGCCCCAGCATTTT	CASKGGDRAPISRHQPQHF
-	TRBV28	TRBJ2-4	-	TGTGCCAGCAGTCTCACAGGGAACAATGTGGACATTCAGTACTTC	CASSLTGNNVDIQYF
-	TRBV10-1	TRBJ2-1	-	TGCGCCAGCAGTGCTACCCGCGGTGAGCAGTTCTTC	CASSATRGEQFF
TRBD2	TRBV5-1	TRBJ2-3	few	TGCGCCAGCAGCTTGAACACGGGGGGGTTGGCAGATACGCAGTATTTT	CASSLNTGGLADTQYF
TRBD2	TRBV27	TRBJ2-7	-	TGTGCCAGCAGTCCTCGATACAGCACAGGGTTGGATAGCGGGAGGATCCACGAGCAGTACTTC	CASSPRYSTGLDSGRIHEQYF
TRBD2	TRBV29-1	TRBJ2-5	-	TGCAGCGCCGGACTAGCGGGAGGCCGGACCGACTTC	CSAGLAGGRTDF
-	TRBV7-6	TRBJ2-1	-	TGTGCCAGCAGCTTAAAACAGAACCCCTACAATGAGCAGTTCTTC	CASSLKQNPYNEQFF
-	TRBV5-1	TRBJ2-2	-	TGCGCCAGCAGCTTGGGGCAGACAAACACCGGGGAGCTGTTTTTT	CASSLGQTNTGELFF
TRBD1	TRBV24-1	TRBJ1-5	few	TGTGCCACCAGTGGGGACAGGACACGGGGGTATAGCAATCAGCCCCAGCATTTT	CATSGDRTRGYSNQPQHF